This T cell receptor beta chain was retrieved from a study of T-cell reconstitution after alpha-beta-depleted transplantation in children. Points from the study as a whole: T-cell numbers and diversity one year post-transplant derived largely from freshly generated T cells.

Trimming cost V 0 bases and J 4 bases, with 4 bases left between them. This CDR3 is 13 amino acids long. This clonotype was detected only a few times. Antigen: not known. A library of TCRbeta sequences, prepared with unique molecular identifiers, was generated. TCRdb reprocessed the PCR reads via MiXCR and lists one record per CDR3 protein. The table records about 900,000 distinct CDR3 sequences, 25% to 30% of them present only once. The V and J genes are TRBV12-3 or TRBV12-4 and TRBJ2-4; D gene unclear. This TCR was sampled from a boy under three years old who had a stem cell transplant for SCID, so the T cells may come from the graft donor. The sequenced sample was PBMCs, mostly from graft donor cells, obtained 360 days after TCRalphabeta/CD19-depleted stem cell transplant. This CDR3 reads CASSLAVKNIQYF. DNA for the CDR3: TGTGCCAGCAGTTTAGCGGTGAAAAACATTCAGTACTTC.